The T cell receptor (beta chain) under discussion was sequenced for a study of T cell responses to AZD1222 COVID-19 vaccine. General study results and limits: Receipt of two AZD1222 doses was followed by a rise in Spike-specific TCR breadth and depth. At study baseline, merely a handful of AZD1222 recipients were seropositive. Repertoires in all cases were sampled only once the peak T cell response had passed.

This clone is a singleton in its sample. As yet, its antigen is unknown. Using immunoSEQ multiplex PCR, the repertoire was profiled, and TCRdb retains in-frame clones only, with some absent. This sample yields 170,000 or so clones, of which 87% are seen a single time; 2.6% belongs to the top ten. The CDR3 consists of 14 residues. V shed 3 bases and J shed 4 bases, with 11 bases lying between them. Germline lookup yields CDR1 LNHDA and CDR2 SQIVND (reference sequence). The origin of this receptor is an adult in good health. Sequenced material: peripheral blood, taken on day 0 of AZD1222 vaccination. The gene calls are TRBV19 and TRBJ2-3; no definite D call. CDR3 coding DNA: TGTGCCAGTAGTATCGGTCCCTCCTCAGATACGCAGTATTTT. Amino acid sequence: CASSIGPSSDTQYF.